This T cell receptor (beta chain) appears in the sequencing data of a study of identical twins. Germline V gives CDR1 MNHEY, CDR2 SMNVEV (reference sequence). CDR3 length: 16 residues. Germline trimming cut 9 bases from V and 3 bases from J; bases unmatched to any gene: 9. This clonotype has at least ten counts. Each CDR3 protein gets one entry after TCRdb re-called the 5' RACE reads with MiXCR. The sample carries about 900,000 distinct CDR3 sequences, more than 9% recorded once. Separately, the same data were catalogued under a study of yellow fever vaccine responses in identical twins.

The J gene is TRBJ2-2, the V gene TRBV27; TRBD2 matches 11 bases. This sequence originates from a woman between 18 and 29 years old in good health. The sample taken for sequencing was PBMCs. In DNA, the CDR3 is TGTGCCAGTCGACCCCTAGCGGGAGGAGACACCGGGGAGCTGTTTTTT. Translated, it gives CASRPLAGGDTGELFF.